A selection of T cell receptor beta chains follows, all from one sample in a study of shared clonotypes between healthy human individuals. Measured with immunoSEQ multiplex PCR; TCRdb has only the in-frame clones, and not every one. The sample shows about 870,000 clones, more than 85% of them seen only once. The sequencing input was naive CD8+ T cells sorted from blood. Source of these receptors: a man aged 25 to 45 in good health. CDR3s include the opening cysteine and the closing phenylalanine or tryptophan. D genes are given only for firm matches. The size field is filled for only some rows; it gives once, few, many or a size class.

D gene	J gene	V gene	clone size	CDR3 protein	CDR3 DNA
-	TRBJ1-1	TRBV6-5	-	CASSQLRQAEAFF	TGTGCCAGCAGCCAGCTGAGACAAGCGGAAGCTTTCTTT
-	TRBJ1-4	TRBV7-8	-	CASSLGTEDEKLFF	TGTGCCAGCAGCTTAGGGACAGAGGATGAAAAACTGTTTTTT
-	TRBJ1-5	TRBV7-9	-	CASSSPSSDSNQPQHF	TGTGCCAGCAGCTCCCCCAGTAGTGATAGCAATCAGCCCCAGCATTTT
-	TRBJ2-6	TRBV11-2	-	CASKRAGANVLTF	TGTGCCAGCAAGCGGGCTGGGGCCAACGTCCTGACTTTC
-	TRBJ2-7	TRBV7-9	-	CASSFDYEQYF	TGTGCCAGCAGCTTTGACTACGAGCAGTACTTC
TRBD1	TRBJ2-1	TRBV28	-	CASSKTGGSYNEQFF	TGTGCCAGCAGCAAGACAGGGGGCTCCTACAATGAGCAGTTCTTC
TRBD2	TRBJ2-1	TRBV28	once	CASHSGTIYNEQFF	TGTGCCAGCCACAGCGGGACCATTTACAATGAGCAGTTCTTC
-	TRBJ1-3	TRBV10-3	-	CAATADSAWGGNTIYF	TGTGCCGCCACCGCGGACAGCGCCTGGGGTGGAAACACCATATATTTT
-	TRBJ1-1	TRBV7-9	-	CASSSFTEAFF	TGTGCCAGCAGCTCTTTCACTGAAGCTTTCTTT
-	TRBJ2-3	TRBV7-9	-	CASTPGLRTDTQYF	TGTGCCAGCACCCCAGGGCTCCGCACAGATACGCAGTATTTT
-	TRBJ2-7	TRBV4-3	-	CASSQDLGGNEQYF	TGCGCCAGCAGCCAAGATCTGGGCGGGAACGAGCAGTACTTC
TRBD2	TRBJ2-4	TRBV7-8	-	CASSRTSRKAKNIQYF	TGTGCCAGCAGCAGGACTAGCAGAAAAGCCAAAAACATTCAGTACTTC
-	TRBJ1-3	TRBV6-1	once	CASSEGQGPGNTIYF	TGTGCCAGCAGTGAAGGGCAGGGCCCGGGAAACACCATATATTTT
-	TRBJ2-1	TRBV28	-	CASSSSGPYNEQFF	TGTGCCAGCAGCTCTTCCGGCCCTTACAATGAGCAGTTCTTC
TRBD1	TRBJ2-4	TRBV7-9	-	CASSAGQDKNIQYF	TGTGCCAGCAGCGCGGGACAGGACAAAAACATTCAGTACTTC
-	TRBJ2-1	TRBV11-2	-	CASSPPNNEQFF	TGTGCCAGCAGCCCCCCCAACAATGAGCAGTTCTTC
TRBD2	TRBJ2-1	TRBV27	-	CASSSRVAGGHEQFF	TGTGCCAGCAGTTCTAGGGTGGCGGGAGGTCATGAGCAGTTCTTC
TRBD2	TRBJ2-7	TRBV28	-	CASSLGRGGSRYEQYF	TGTGCCAGCAGTTTGGGTCGGGGCGGGAGTAGGTACGAGCAGTACTTC
-	TRBJ2-7	TRBV7-2	few	CASSLETGSYEQYF	TGTGCCAGCAGCTTAGAGACGGGTTCCTACGAGCAGTACTTC
TRBD1	TRBJ2-1	TRBV15	-	CATSRVRTGVGQFF	TGTGCCACCAGCAGGGTAAGGACAGGGGTTGGGCAGTTCTTC
TRBD2	TRBJ2-1	TRBV7-9	-	CASSLSQGLAGGIEQFF	TGTGCCAGCAGCTTATCGCAGGGACTAGCGGGAGGAATTGAGCAGTTCTTC
-	TRBJ1-1	TRBV27	-	CASRLANRNTEAFF	TGTGCCAGCCGCCTCGCCAACAGGAACACTGAAGCTTTCTTT
TRBD1	TRBJ1-2	TRBV5-1	-	CASSSGTGDYGYTF	TGCGCCAGCAGCTCCGGGACAGGGGACTATGGCTACACCTTC
-	TRBJ2-3	TRBV5-4	-	CASSLSLARDTQYF	TGTGCCAGCAGCTTGTCTCTAGCCCGCGATACGCAGTATTTT
-	TRBJ2-7	TRBV9	-	CASSVGSRSNEQYF	TGTGCCAGCAGCGTAGGAAGCAGGTCGAACGAGCAGTACTTC
-	TRBJ2-2	TRBV6-6	-	CASSYYSPNTGELFF	TGTGCCAGCAGTTACTACAGCCCGAACACCGGGGAGCTGTTTTTT
TRBD2	TRBJ2-5	TRBV6-5	-	CASTRAGGVQETQYF	TGTGCCAGCACCCGAGCGGGAGGGGTACAAGAGACCCAGTACTTC
-	TRBJ1-4	TRBV28	-	CASSSSRSSRDREKLFF	TGTGCCAGCAGTAGCAGCAGGTCTAGCCGTGATCGTGAAAAACTGTTTTTT
TRBD2	TRBJ2-1	TRBV4-1	-	CASSLIAGAFNEQFF	TGCGCCAGCAGCCTCATTGCGGGAGCTTTTAATGAGCAGTTCTTC
-	TRBJ2-7	TRBV27	-	CASSLGQGGEQYF	TGTGCCAGCAGTTTAGGGCAGGGAGGCGAGCAGTACTTC
-	TRBJ2-7	TRBV27	-	CASRPLAVDEQYF	TGTGCCAGCAGGCCCTTAGCGGTCGACGAGCAGTACTTC
-	TRBJ2-5	TRBV15	-	CATSREGGVYQETQYF	TGTGCCACCAGCAGAGAGGGAGGCGTCTACCAAGAGACCCAGTACTTC
-	TRBJ2-7	TRBV5-4	-	CASSAGTSFSYEQYF	TGTGCCAGCAGCGCGGGGACTTCCTTCTCCTACGAGCAGTACTTC